Listed here is a single TCR beta chain. This clone's antigen is unknown. Per-nucleotide qualities are absent, and no much larger clonotype sits a single base away. These reads were obtained on an Illumina NovaSeq 6000. TCRalpha and TCRbeta cDNA libraries were built by 5'RACE with constant-segment primers, adding sample barcodes and unique molecular identifiers. Trizol reagent was used to extract RNA from every sample. Library amplification was performed in two PCR steps, and a second sample barcode and Illumina TruSeq adapters were introduced in the second step. Libraries were sequenced on an Illumina NovaSeq with 2 x 150 bp paired-end reads. The study's processing was this. With migec v1.2.7, reads were demultiplexed and then collapsed into UMI-guided consensus sequences. Using mixcr v2.1.11, the UMI consensuses were aligned to TRA and TRB V and J templates and assembled into clonotypes. A clonotype was counted as expanded or contracted only when both edgeR and NoisET called the clonotype significant, with the noise models trained on biological replicates. For edgeR calls, the cutoffs were a false discovery rate-adjusted p below 0.01 and a log2 fold-change threshold of 1. As an exploratory analysis of dynamics, max-normalized trajectories of the 1000 most abundant clonotypes were examined with PCA combined with hierarchical clustering. Each responding clone was given a CD4 or CD8 phenotype based on the CD4+ and CD8+ repertoires, which had been sequenced separately. TCRdb cleaned the public reads at Q25 with fastp, built clones with MiXCR and kept in-frame beta chains. Entries that share a CDR3 protein sequence are merged under the most common genes and DNA. TCRdb, rather than the study authors, made the V and J calls. For this sample the table gives around 310,000 distinct CDR3 sequences, of which over 11% were detected only once. Around 23% of the sample is in the top ten clones.

The record originates from a study of T-cell memory formation after mild COVID-19 (dated by TCRdb to the early 2020s). General notes on the study: Most TCR sequence clusters were specific to one of the two donors. In a couple of donors, T-cell clones that expanded and contracted after mild COVID-19 were followed by sequencing TCRalpha and TCRbeta repertoires longitudinally. Two young, previously healthy adult volunteers made up the cohort, one male and one female. General conclusions and limits of the study: The detection of some responding clones in pre-infection memory suggests that pre-existing cross-reactive memory T cells joined the SARS-CoV-2 response. From day 15 to 85, contracting clones showed balanced CD4/CD8 phenotypes, whereas a second wave of clones that expanded from day 15 to 37 leaned towards CD4+. Only a couple of mild cases were covered in the study, and larger cohorts including severe cases with pre-infection samples were considered necessary. SARS-CoV-2 specificity of the second-wave clones peaking on day 37 was not confirmed. Contracting CD4+ clones turned up mainly in the CM and EM memory subsets, whereas EMRA was where CD8+ clones were enriched.

PBMCs were isolated by Ficoll-Paque density gradient centrifugation. The CDR3 runs 14 residues from the cysteine to the phenylalanine. The sequence is cut down to CDR3 DNA, 42 bases in frame from base 1. The CDR1 and CDR2 encoded by the germline V gene (reference sequence) are LNHDA and SQIVND. The germline ends are 6 bases apart after V is trimmed by 1 base and J by 0 bases. The TCR comes from a young man who had mild COVID-19 (a few samples of this study predate the infection). The sample titles of this study are shuffled in the database, so cell type and time point are left out; the donor was told from shared clones. Specimen: PBMCs or a T cell subset sorted from them (not recorded which). The V gene is TRBV19 and the J gene is TRBJ1-1; the D segment cannot be called with confidence. Here the CDR3 is given as CASSIGVLNTEAFF. The sequenced DNA is TGTGCCAGTAGTATAGGAGTTTTGAACACTGAAGCTTTCTTT.